These 2 T cell receptor beta chains came from one sample sequenced in a study of T cells in Graves' hyperthyroidism and ophthalmopathy. Researchers took RNA transcripts and amplified the TCR beta CDR3 regions from them. The primer set for the first-round RT-PCR of the TCR CDR3 was HTBI. TCRdb recomputed calls from the multiplex PCR reads with MiXCR, one row per CDR3 protein. The table shows under 400,000 distinct CDR3 sequences, with over 12% occurring only once. The sample taken for sequencing was blood. These receptors were taken from a woman aged 55-75 years with Graves' ophthalmopathy.

In regard to this clonotype: Given a much more abundant clone one base away, this may be a read error. The chain joins TRBV28 to TRBJ1-5; TRBD1 aligns across 7 bases. CDR3 length: 15 residues. Trimming took 5 bases from V and 4 from J; bases not matched to a gene: 8. Per the germline V gene, CDR1 is MDHEN and CDR2 is SYDVKM. CDR3 DNA: TGTGCCAGCAGTCCGTCGACAGGGCGGAATCAGCCCCAGCATTTT. This translates into CASSPSTGRNQPQHF.

This clonotype was counted between two and nine times. The V gene is TRBV3-1, the J gene TRBJ2-1; 11 nucleotides align to TRBD2. Germline CDR1 is LGHDT and CDR2 is YNNKEL (reference sequence). This CDR3 contains 16 residues. J lost 7 bases, V lost 6 bases, and 11 bases had no gene match. The CDR3 sequence: CASSPLLAGGGNEQFF. DNA for the CDR3: TGTGCCAGCAGTCCCCTTCTAGCGGGAGGAGGGAATGAGCAGTTCTTC.